These T cell receptor beta chains were read from a single sample in a study of regulatory T cells in long-lasting Graves disease. TCRdb reanalysed the multiplex PCR reads using MiXCR and keeps one entry per CDR3 protein. This sample yields roughly 400,000 distinct CDR3 sequences, of which 20% to 25% are seen a single time; around 20% belongs to the top ten. The sequencing here drew on peripheral blood mononuclear cells (PBMCs), taken when the disease was refractory, from a patient treated with antithyroid drugs. The source is a female donor with Graves disease. Each CDR3 is given with its conserved first and last residue. The D gene is left open where the match is weak. Not every row has a clone size; where given, it reads once, few, many or a size class.

CASNAANF,TGTGCCAGCAATGCGGCAAACTTC,8,TRBV2,.,TRBJ2-7,.
CAWSEPGTGYTF,TGTGCCTGGAGTGAACCAGGAACTGGCTACACCTTC,12,TRBV30,.,TRBJ1-2,.
CAIINLGEYYEQYF,TGTGCCATCATAAACTTGGGGGAGTACTACGAGCAGTACTTC,14,TRBV6-4,few,TRBJ2-7,.
CASKSGKNPPLHF,TGTGCCAGCAAATCAGGAAAAAATCCACCCCTCCACTTT,13,TRBV28,.,TRBJ1-6,.
CASSPRGGNEQYF,TGTGCCAGCAGCCCCCGGGGTGGGAACGAGCAGTACTTC,13,TRBV7-9,many,TRBJ2-7,.
CSALLRDLTGELFF,TGCAGTGCCCTTCTTCGGGACCTCACCGGGGAGCTGTTTTTT,14,TRBV20-1,few,TRBJ2-2,.
CASKPGQGAIIQYF,TGTGCCAGCAAGCCCGGACAGGGGGCAATCATTCAGTACTTC,14,TRBV27,few,TRBJ2-4,TRBD1
CASSFDDRGLLGYTF,TGTGCCAGCAGCTTCGACGACAGGGGCTTGTTGGGCTACACCTTC,15,TRBV11-2,many,TRBJ1-2,TRBD1
CASSQELAYEQYF,TGCGCCAGCAGCCAAGAGTTGGCTTACGAGCAGTACTTC,13,TRBV4-1,few,TRBJ2-7,.
CASSAGMNTEAFF,TGTGCCAGCAGCGCTGGCATGAACACTGAAGCTTTCTTT,13,TRBV6-1,.,TRBJ1-1,.
CASSLARGNTGELFF,TGTGCCAGCAGCTTAGCGAGGGGGAACACCGGGGAGCTGTTTTTT,15,TRBV11-2,many,TRBJ2-2,.
CASSLVPGGGYTF,TGTGCCAGCAGCTTAGTCCCGGGGGGAGGCTACACCTTC,13,TRBV7-2,many,TRBJ1-2,.
CASSAGLAGVGTDTQYF,TGTGCCAGCAGCGCAGGACTAGCGGGAGTTGGCACAGATACGCAGTATTTT,17,TRBV7-2,.,TRBJ2-3,TRBD2
CSARRNLGETQYF,TGCAGTGCTAGACGGAACCTCGGGGAGACCCAGTACTTC,13,TRBV20-1,many,TRBJ2-5,.
CASSAVGGNYGYTF,TGTGCCAGCAGTGCTGTGGGAGGGAACTATGGCTACACCTTC,14,TRBV2,many,TRBJ1-2,.
CASSLVGVGAGELFF,TGTGCCAGCAGTTTAGTGGGAGTGGGGGCCGGGGAGCTGTTTTTT,15,TRBV12-3/TRBV12-4,few,TRBJ2-2,.
CASSVSDSNQPQHF,TGTGCCAGCAGTGTGTCGGATAGCAATCAGCCCCAGCATTTT,14,TRBV2,many,TRBJ1-5,.
CASSTGTRQFF,TGTGCCAGTAGTACCGGGACTCGGCAGTTCTTC,11,TRBV19,.,TRBJ2-1,.
CASSRVWGGNEKLFF,TGTGCCAGCAGTCGAGTTTGGGGTGGTAATGAAAAACTGTTTTTT,15,TRBV7-2,.,TRBJ1-4,.
CASTNRDRGEEQYF,TGTGCCAGCACCAACCGGGACAGGGGGGAGGAGCAGTACTTC,14,TRBV12-3/TRBV12-4,many,TRBJ2-7,TRBD1
CASSLEPTPGQAFF,TGTGCCAGCAGCTTAGAACCGACCCCGGGACAAGCTTTCTTT,14,TRBV7-9,many,TRBJ1-1,.
CASSQELANTGELFF,TGCGCCAGCAGCCAAGAACTAGCGAACACCGGGGAGCTGTTTTTT,15,TRBV4-1,.,TRBJ2-2,.
CASSLGGPQHF,TGCGCCAGCTCGTTGGGGGGGCCCCAGCATTTT,11,TRBV10-2,.,TRBJ1-5,.
CASSLGRTGGTDTQYF,TGTGCCAGCAGTTTAGGGAGGACAGGGGGCACAGATACGCAGTATTTT,16,TRBV28,few,TRBJ2-3,TRBD1
CAGTGSGNTEAFF,TGTGCCGGAACGGGGTCGGGCAACACTGAAGCTTTCTTT,13,TRBV7-9,few,TRBJ1-1,.
CASSPTGAPNYYEQHF,TGTGCCAGCAGCCCAACAGGCGCCCCCAACTACTACGAGCAGCACTTC,16,TRBV7-6,few,TRBJ2-7,.
CASRRGSGDGYTF,TGTGCCAGCCGTCGGGGTTCAGGAGATGGCTACACCTTC,13,TRBV7-2,many,TRBJ1-2,.
CAWSVNSRPLHF,TGTGCCTGGAGTGTAAATTCCAGGCCCCTCCACTTT,12,TRBV30,.,TRBJ1-6,.
CASRPRTGASEQYF,TGTGCCAGCAGGCCTAGGACAGGGGCTAGCGAGCAGTACTTC,14,TRBV28,many,TRBJ2-7,TRBD1
CASMRASEKLFF,TGTGCCAGCATGCGGGCGAGTGAAAAACTGTTTTTT,12,TRBV2,many,TRBJ1-4,.
CASTPGADDYEQYF,TGTGCCAGCACGCCGGGGGCTGATGACTACGAGCAGTACTTC,14,TRBV18,.,TRBJ2-7,.
CASSLAPTLAVQETQYF,TGTGCCAGCAGCTTAGCCCCAACGCTGGCAGTCCAAGAGACCCAGTACTTC,17,TRBV7-9,few,TRBJ2-5,.
CASSEAPGTPSYEQYF,TGTGCCAGCAGTGAAGCGCCCGGGACACCCTCCTACGAGCAGTACTTC,16,TRBV6-1,few,TRBJ2-7,.
CASSVTEAEQYF,TGTGCCAGCAGCGTAACCGAGGCTGAGCAGTACTTC,12,TRBV7-9,few,TRBJ2-7,.
CASSPKPVRYGYTF,TGCGCCAGCAGCCCGAAACCGGTCCGGTATGGCTACACCTTC,14,TRBV4-3,.,TRBJ1-2,.
CASIQKAGRTLTGELFF,TGTGCCAGTATCCAGAAGGCGGGCCGTACTCTCACCGGGGAGCTGTTTTTT,17,TRBV19,few,TRBJ2-2,.
CASSYSMAGASTDTQYF,TGTGCCAGCAGTTACTCGATGGCGGGGGCTAGCACAGATACGCAGTATTTT,17,TRBV6-6,.,TRBJ2-3,.
CASSYSAVSNQPQHF,TGTGCCAGCAGTTACTCGGCAGTAAGCAATCAGCCCCAGCATTTT,15,TRBV6-5,many,TRBJ1-5,.
CASSFRTGVNTEAFF,TGTGCCAGCAGTTTCCGGACAGGAGTTAACACTGAAGCTTTCTTT,15,TRBV6-5,.,TRBJ1-1,TRBD1
CAISETTSGRALPRFTNTGELFF,TGTGCCATCAGCGAAACGACTAGCGGGAGGGCCTTACCTCGCTTTACGAACACCGGGGAGCTGTTTTTT,23,TRBV10-3,.,TRBJ2-2,TRBD2
CASSFPGQGLEKLFF,TGTGCCAGCAGCTTCCCGGGACAGGGTTTGGAAAAACTGTTTTTT,15,TRBV11-2,many,TRBJ1-4,TRBD1
CASSPKQGKPHEQYF,TGTGCCAGCTCACCGAAACAGGGGAAACCCCACGAGCAGTACTTC,15,TRBV18,.,TRBJ2-7,TRBD1
CASSAQPPGRRGEKLFF,TGTGCCAGCAGCGCGCAACCGCCGGGCAGGAGGGGGGAAAAACTGTTTTTT,17,TRBV11-2,many,TRBJ1-4,.
CASSWGAGGSNQPQHF,TGTGCCAGCAGCTGGGGGGCCGGGGGCAGCAATCAGCCCCAGCATTTT,16,TRBV11-2,.,TRBJ1-5,.
CASSYIWASGRALNEQFF,TGTGCCAGCAGTTATATCTGGGCTAGCGGGAGGGCCTTAAATGAGCAGTTCTTC,18,TRBV6-2/TRBV6-3,few,TRBJ2-1,TRBD2
CASSKDSYGYTF,TGTGCCAGTAGCAAAGACAGCTATGGCTACACCTTC,12,TRBV19,many,TRBJ1-2,.
CASSLRAPATETQYF,TGTGCCAGCAGTTTAAGGGCGCCAGCGACGGAGACCCAGTACTTC,15,TRBV28,many,TRBJ2-5,.
CASSQEINRELSYEQYF,TGTGCCAGCAGCCAAGAGATTAACAGGGAGCTCTCCTACGAGCAGTACTTC,17,TRBV3-1,.,TRBJ2-7,.
CAWSVRGSSNTGELFF,TGTGCCTGGAGTGTACGCGGAAGCTCGAACACCGGGGAGCTGTTTTTT,16,TRBV30,few,TRBJ2-2,.
CASSLSGRSDSPLHF,TGTGCCAGCAGTTTAAGTGGGCGATCGGATTCACCCCTCCACTTT,15,TRBV12-3/TRBV12-4,many,TRBJ1-6,.
CSASTPHMEGYGYTF,TGCAGTGCTAGTACGCCCCACATGGAGGGCTATGGCTACACCTTC,15,TRBV20-1,.,TRBJ1-2,.
CSVRTAYEQYF,TGCAGCGTTCGCACTGCCTACGAGCAGTACTTC,11,TRBV29-1,.,TRBJ2-7,.
CASSQDRQGVDEQYF,TGCGCCAGCAGCCAAGATCGACAGGGAGTCGACGAGCAGTACTTC,15,TRBV4-3,.,TRBJ2-7,TRBD1
CSVGDGSYEQYF,TGCAGCGTTGGAGACGGATCCTACGAGCAGTACTTC,12,TRBV29-1,few,TRBJ2-7,.
CASSTRTLAGEQYF,TGTGCCAGCAGTACACGCACACTAGCAGGCGAGCAGTACTTC,14,TRBV27,.,TRBJ2-7,.
CASSHGQGRNTEAFF,TGCGCCAGCAGCCATGGACAGGGGAGGAACACTGAAGCTTTCTTT,15,TRBV4-1,.,TRBJ1-1,TRBD1
CSADGTVGEQYF,TGCAGTGCGGACGGGACAGTTGGCGAGCAGTACTTC,12,TRBV20-1,.,TRBJ2-7,TRBD1
CASRAAGTPQHF,TGTGCCAGCAGGGCGGCCGGCACCCCCCAGCATTTT,12,TRBV6-1,few,TRBJ1-5,.
CASSLVGLAEYSGANVLTF,TGTGCCAGCAGCTTAGTAGGTTTGGCAGAATACTCTGGGGCCAACGTCCTGACTTTC,19,TRBV7-3,.,TRBJ2-6,.
CASRRLFGGELFF,TGTGCCAGCAGACGACTCTTCGGCGGGGAGCTGTTTTTT,13,TRBV6-2/TRBV6-3,few,TRBJ2-2,.